The present T cell receptor (beta chain) was sequenced within a study of T cell changes during pregnancy in multiple sclerosis. Libraries were prepared by immunoSEQ multiplex PCR; TCRdb keeps only in-frame clonotypes and omits some of them. The repertoire holds around 63,000 clones, with 80% to 95% as singletons. Losses at the gene ends were 5 bases for V and 3 bases for J; bases not matched to a gene: 8. This CDR3 spans 15 amino acids. Germline V gene lookup returns CDR1 SGHNT and CDR2 YYREEE (reference sequence). Material: CD8+ T cells from peripheral blood mononuclear cells, obtained in the third trimester of pregnancy. The chain joins TRBV5-4 to TRBJ1-2; 9 nucleotides match TRBD1. The sequence derives from a female donor in good health, enrolled as a control in a pregnancy study. CDR3 coding DNA: TGTGCCAGCAGGCCCTGGACAGGGGAGTACTATGGCTACACCTTC. Amino acids: CASRPWTGEYYGYTF.